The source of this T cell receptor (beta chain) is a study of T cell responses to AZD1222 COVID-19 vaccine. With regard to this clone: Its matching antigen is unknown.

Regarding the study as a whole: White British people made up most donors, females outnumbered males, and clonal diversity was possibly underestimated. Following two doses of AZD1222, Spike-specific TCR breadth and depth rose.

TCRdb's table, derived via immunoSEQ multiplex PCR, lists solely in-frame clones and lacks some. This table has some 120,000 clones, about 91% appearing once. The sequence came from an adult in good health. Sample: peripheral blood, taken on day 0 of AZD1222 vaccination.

CDR3 sequence (DNA): TGCAGTGCTAGTCCCTTTGCGGGAGAAACAGATACGCAGTATTTT. Residues: CSASPFAGETDTQYF. V is TRBV20-1 and J is TRBJ2-3, with TRBD2 identical over 7 bases. The CDR3 loop spans 15 amino acids. The germline gives CDR1 DFQATT, CDR2 SNEGSKA (reference sequence). V shed 3 bases, J shed 3 bases, and the junction held 9 bases outside the gene matches.